The T cell receptor beta chain under discussion was sequenced for a study of technical replicates of blood from several donors. Trimming took 5 bases from V and 4 from J, leaving 12 bases between them. The germline V gene has CDR1 SGHVS and CDR2 FNYEAQ. The CDR3 extends over 14 amino acids. The table came from immunoSEQ multiplex PCR; TCRdb's copy has only in-frame clones and leaves some out. The sample holds around 53,000 clones, 92% seen once. The chain combines TRBV7-6 with TRBJ2-1; possibly TRBD1 for D (6 bases). The clonotype comes from a human donor in good health. Some clones in this sample may be carry-over from other donors' samples. Sample: PBMCs. CDR3 residues: CASSRGTQYNEQFF. The CDR3 bases are TGTGCCAGCAGCCGAGGGACACAATACAATGAGCAGTTCTTC.